The entry below gives a single T cell receptor (beta chain) sequence along with its context. The V and J ends lost 6 bases and 1 base respectively, with 7 bases between them. Germline CDR1 SQVTM, CDR2 ANQGSEA. The CDR3 length is 11 residues. The multiple sclerosis control cohort comprised treatment-naive individuals presenting with stable or active relapsing-remitting disease. Negative isolation was applied to CD8+ and CD4+ T cells, and FACS enrichment was applied to TEMRA cells. The data were taken from a study of CD8 T cells in Susac syndrome. A quantity of roughly 0.5 to 1 ug RNA underwent reverse transcription using random hexamers. TCR beta CDR3 was amplified by immunoSEQ multiplex PCR. This amplification extended across 54 Vbeta and 13 Jbeta segments. TCRdb re-called the immunoSEQ multiplex PCR reads with MiXCR, one entry per CDR3 protein. Among approximately 200,000 distinct CDR3 sequences listed, approximately 95% were seen once.

The sequence came from a human donor with multiple sclerosis. The specimen sequenced was CD4+ T cells from PBMCs. J is TRBJ2-7 and V is TRBV29-1, with D uncertain. The CDR3 sequence: CSVGRSYEQYF. The CDR3 DNA follows: TGCAGCGTAGGCAGGTCCTACGAGCAGTACTTC.